This record covers a single T cell receptor beta chain. Its specificity is unknown. This sample is drawn from a study of long-term antiretroviral therapy in people with HIV. Notes on the study in general: The data indicate that diversity increased after ART but remained below transplant donor controls.

Per germline, CDR1 SGHAT and CDR2 FQNNGV. The CDR3 sequence is 18 residues long. With 5 bases removed from V and 5 bases from J, the gap between germline ends came to 27 bases. The immunoSEQ assay was v3.0, run at survey level. Produced via immunoSEQ multiplex PCR; TCRdb's table is partial and in-frame only. The table has 20,000 to 25,000 clones, over 85% seen once; the top ten hold about 10%. Sequencing used unsorted PBMCs, obtained 7.6 years after starting antiretroviral therapy. This chain links TRBV11-2 with TRBJ1-2; D might be TRBD1 (6 bases). The receptor comes from a middle-aged woman with HIV. CDR3 DNA: TGTGCCAGCAGCGCCGTAGGGCTCCGAGGCCTAAGGGGGTATGGCTACACCTTC. Its translation is CASSAVGLRGLRGYGYTF.